This paragraph covers one TCR beta chain sequence. The target antigen is unknown. This specimen includes other DNA sequences encoding the same CDR3. These data are taken from a study of shared clonotypes between healthy human individuals. For the study at large: The study used three CD4 naive, three CD4 memory, two CD8 naive and one CD8 memory plate per donor.

Genomic DNA from each subset was divided evenly over several immunoSEQ plates. Only in-frame clones appear in the TCRdb table, and some are missing; sequencing was by immunoSEQ multiplex PCR. The sample lists millions of clones; around nine tenths were seen once. J was trimmed by 6 bases and V by 3 bases; bases with no gene match: 6. The CDR3 runs 13 residues. CDR1 and CDR2 from the germline V gene are SGHNT and YYREEE (reference sequence). General study findings and limits: With four donors compared, about 5% of naive CD4 clonotypes were shared.

Sample: naive CD4+ T cells sorted from blood. Indicated subset: CD45RA+ positively selected. The J gene is TRBJ2-7, the V gene TRBV5-4; the match to TRBD1 covers 7 bases. The receptor was isolated from a man between 18 and 35 years old in good health. The CDR3 coding sequence is TGTGCCAGCAGCTCCGACAGGGTGGGCGAGCAGTACTTC. This gives the protein CASSSDRVGEQYF.